A single count supports the clone carrying this T cell receptor beta chain. Unmatched junction bases numbered 6, after V lost 6 bases and J lost 3 bases. Germline V gene lookup returns CDR1 KGHSH and CDR2 LQKENI. The CDR3 is 15 amino acids. This record comes from a study of beta chain features in type 1 diabetes. Expressed TCRB transcripts were sequenced because the entire RNA isolate underwent reverse transcription. Clones were sequenced by immunoSEQ multiplex PCR, and TCRdb holds only the in-frame ones, with some missing. The profile shows some 150,000 clones, approximately 10% of them singletons. Every single donor gave one heparinised blood draw, and these averaged roughly 100 mL.

Sample: central memory CD4+ T cells from blood. This sequence originates from a man between 18 and 35 years old in good health. The genes are TRBV18 and TRBJ2-7, with 12 positions matching TRBD1. The CDR3 is CASSPGTGGLYEQYF. DNA of the CDR3: TGTGCCAGCTCCCCAGGGACAGGGGGCCTCTACGAGCAGTACTTC.